The TCR beta chain under discussion was sequenced for a study of shared clonotypes between healthy human individuals. Some clones are missing from TCRdb's copy, which holds only in-frame ones; the method was immunoSEQ multiplex PCR. The sample contains some 2.4 million clones, approximately 93% of which appear only once. Findings and caveats of the study: Sampling included only blood; tissue repertoires likely differ. It was expected that sequencing depth would affect clonotype sharing among donors.

With regard to this clone: Its antigen remains unidentified. This CDR3 is also generated by other DNA sequences in the sample.

The TCR sequence derives from a man aged 18 to 30 in good health. Some clones in this sample may be carry-over from other donors' samples. The specimen was naive CD4+ T cells from PBMCs. Subset defined: CD45RA+ positively selected.

This CDR3 reads CASSGSSYEQYF. The DNA for the CDR3 is TGTGCCAGCTCGGGGAGCTCCTACGAGCAGTACTTC. The V gene is TRBV2, the J gene TRBJ2-7; maybe TRBD2 (5 bases). This CDR3 contains 12 residues. Germline lookup yields CDR1 SNHLY and CDR2 FYNNEI. Trimming left V 8 bases short and J 0 bases short, with 8 bases between.